One sample yielded the 18 T cell receptor beta chains listed below, sequenced in a study of T cell repertoires in breast cancer. During the second nested PCR, blocking oligonucleotides suppressed genes that were not paired. TCRdb itself ran the emulsion pairing reads through MiXCR, one entry per CDR3 protein. The data contain nearly 40,000 distinct CDR3 sequences, 45% to 55% of them singletons. An expanded emulsion RT-PCR with primers for all TCR V genes paired CD8+ T cell chains. Sequences were obtained from CD8+ T cells. Every receptor here comes from a pool of human donors with breast cancer or a healthy control (not recorded which).

This sequence joins TRBV10-2 and TRBJ2-7; a weak D match, TRBD2 (6 bases). From germline, CDR1 is WSHSY and CDR2 SAAADI. There are 13 residues in the CDR3. V lost 5 bases and J 0 bases, leaving 8 bases between the germline ends. The CDR3 nucleotides are TGCGCCAGCAGTTTGACTAGCTCCTACGAGCAGTACTTC. Translation gives CASSLTSSYEQYF.

About this clonotype: A read error may produce the germline difference seen at one junction end. This chain uses TRBV7-8 with TRBJ2-3; D is unclear. Germline CDR1 and CDR2: SGHVS and FQNEAQ. The CDR3 totals 11 residues. This chain's CDR3 is CANSLTDTQYF. CDR3 DNA: TGTGCCAACAGCCTGACAGATACGCAGTATTTT.

The chain is built from TRBV4-1 and TRBJ2-7, with TRBD2 identical over 7 bases. The CDR3 has 15 residues. Germline V gene lookup returns CDR1 MGHRA and CDR2 YSYEKL. The ends lost 3 bases at V and 4 bases at J; junction bases unmatched: 9. CDR3 nucleotides: TGCGCCAGCAGCCACGCGGGACTACACACTTACGAGCAGTACTTC. This codes for CASSHAGLHTYEQYF.

This clonotype was seen repeatedly, ten times or more. J is TRBJ1-1 and V is TRBV20-1; a weak D match, TRBD1 (6 bases). The ends were cut back, 2 bases at V and 1 base at J, with 8 bases in the middle. CDR1 is DFQATT, CDR2 SNEGSKA, per germline (reference sequence). The length of the CDR3 is 13 residues. CDR3 sequence: CSARQDRNTEAFF. The CDR3 DNA reads as TGCAGTGCTAGACAGGACAGGAACACTGAAGCTTTCTTT.

V is TRBV3-1 and J is TRBJ2-5; 10 bases align to TRBD2. The length of the CDR3 is 14 residues. Germline values: CDR1 LGHDT, CDR2 YNNKEL (reference sequence). The chain's CDR3 is CATRAGGHQETQYF. The CDR3 DNA reads TGTGCTACTAGAGCGGGGGGGCACCAAGAGACCCAGTACTTC.

With respect to this clonotype: A much larger clone differs by one base, so this may be a read error. This chain links TRBV27 with TRBJ2-1, with 7 nucleotides matching TRBD2. The length of the CDR3 is 16 residues. CDR1 is MNHEY, CDR2 SMNVEV, per germline (reference sequence). The CDR3 reads CASSLYTSASYNEQLF. The CDR3 DNA follows: TGTGCCAGCAGTTTATACACTAGCGCGTCCTACAATGAGCAGCTCTTC.

This clonotype was counted only a few times. The rearrangement uses TRBV3-1 and TRBJ2-7, with D hard to call. Trimming removed 8 bases from V and 5 bases from J, with 19 bases in between. Germline CDR1 and CDR2: LGHDT and YNNKEL (reference sequence). The CDR3 consists of 14 residues. The DNA for the CDR3 is TGTGCCAGCCGTAGACATGACCTGGTGGACGAGCAGTACTTC. Translating gives CASRRHDLVDEQYF.

CDR3 in amino acids: CASSEGGTGNTEAFF. As DNA, the CDR3 is TGTGCCAGCAGCGAAGGAGGGACGGGTAACACTGAAGCTTTCTTT. The rearrangement joins TRBV3-1 to TRBJ1-1, with D possibly being TRBD1 (5 bases). The V end was cut by 5 bases, the J end by 2 bases, with 15 bases between. The germline V gene encodes CDR1 LGHDT and CDR2 YNNKEL (reference sequence). This CDR3 has 15 residues.

The gene calls are TRBV20-1 and TRBJ1-1, with D unclear. Per the germline V gene, CDR1 is DFQATT and CDR2 is SNEGSKA (reference sequence). V was trimmed by 7 bases and J by 0 bases, leaving 15 bases between them. CDR3 length: 14 amino acids. CDR3 loop: CSVPGRGMNTEAFF. As DNA, the CDR3 is TGCAGTGTCCCCGGACGGGGTATGAACACTGAAGCTTTCTTT.

V gene TRBV4-2 combines with J gene TRBJ1-5; TRBD1 is a possible D gene (5 bases). V lost 1 base and J lost 6, with 13 bases in between. This CDR3 is 15 amino acids long. The germline V gene encodes CDR1 LGHNA and CDR2 YNFKEQ. The CDR3 sequence: CASSQVRGEGQPQHF. CDR3 DNA: TGTGCCAGCAGCCAAGTAAGAGGGGAAGGTCAGCCCCAGCATTTT.

The sample holds a few counts of this clonotype. The J gene is TRBJ2-2, the V gene TRBV4-1; 8 bases align to TRBD2. CDR3 length: 14 amino acids. J gave up 13 bases and V 6 bases, and 13 bases lay outside the gene matches. Per the germline V gene, CDR1 is MGHRA and CDR2 is YSYEKL. The CDR3 DNA is TGCGCCAGCAGGCGCGGGACTAGAGATAGTCGGCTGTTTTTT. Encoded protein: CASRRGTRDSRLFF.

This clonotype was detected a few times. The CDR3 nucleotides are TGTGCCAGTAGTACATCGACAGGGCCCTACGAGCAGTACTTC. Its protein product is CASSTSTGPYEQYF. The chain uses TRBV19 and TRBJ2-7, with 7 bases identical to TRBD1. The CDR3 contains 14 residues. The V segment lost 4 bases and the J segment 2 bases; nucleotides outside the gene matches: 5. Germline V gene lookup returns CDR1 LNHDA and CDR2 SQIVND (reference sequence).

This clonotype was recorded at least ten times. V is TRBV2 and J is TRBJ2-1; 12 bases are shared with TRBD2. J gave up 10 bases and V 8 bases, and 12 bases lay outside the gene matches. The CDR3 runs 15 residues. Germline V CDR1 and CDR2: SNHLY, FYNNEI. This CDR3 reads CASPHSSGRAREQFF. DNA for the CDR3: TGTGCCAGCCCTCATTCTAGCGGGAGGGCCCGCGAGCAGTTCTTC.

The V and J genes are TRBV28 and TRBJ2-7, with D hard to call. Between the trimmed V and J ends, which lost 4 bases and 0 bases, there was a span of 7 bases. The CDR3 spans 13 residues. CDR1 and CDR2 (germline): MDHEN, SYDVKM. The CDR3 is CASSSVSSYEQYF. The CDR3 bases are TGTGCCAGCAGTTCCGTCAGCTCCTACGAGCAGTACTTC.

V and J are TRBV20-1 and TRBJ2-7; unclear D gene. V was cut by 5 bases and J by 3 bases, with 8 bases left in between. The length of the CDR3 is 11 residues. Germline V lookup: CDR1 DFQATT, CDR2 SNEGSKA (reference sequence). The CDR3 here is CSAPISYEQYF. The CDR3 DNA reads as TGCAGTGCTCCGATAAGCTACGAGCAGTACTTC.

The J gene is TRBJ2-3, the V gene TRBV5-8, with TRBD1 identical over 7 bases. CDR3 size: 15 residues. Looked up from germline, CDR1 is SGHTS and CDR2 is YDEGEE. Unmatched junction bases numbered 5, after V lost 1 base and J lost 3 bases. This CDR3 reads CASSLLGGQTDTQYF. The CDR3 DNA reads as TGTGCCAGCAGCTTGTTAGGGGGCCAAACAGATACGCAGTATTTT.

Only a few counts were recorded for this clonotype. This sequence joins TRBV27 and TRBJ2-3; TRBD2 agrees at 7 bases. The CDR3 totals 15 residues. V dropped 10 bases and J dropped 2; count of bases not matched to a gene: 12. Per germline, CDR1 MNHEY and CDR2 SMNVEV (reference sequence). CDR3 loop: CATKITGGLTDTQYF. CDR3 DNA: TGTGCCACCAAAATTACGGGGGGACTCACAGATACGCAGTATTTT.

There are a few counts of this clonotype. V is TRBV2 and J is TRBJ1-2, with 8 bases that match TRBD1. Trimming at V came to 6 bases and at J to 4 bases, leaving 4 bases not matched to a gene. Germline V gives CDR1 SNHLY, CDR2 FYNNEI. There are 13 residues in the CDR3. The CDR3 sequence is CASRGQGVYGYTF. The CDR3 region has the DNA TGTGCCAGCAGAGGACAGGGAGTCTATGGCTACACCTTC.